This is a list of T cell receptor beta chains from one sample in a study of STAT3 mutations in large granular lymphocyte leukemia. Repertoires were generated with immunoSEQ multiplex PCR, while TCRdb's copy carries only in-frame clones and drops some. The repertoire includes 10,000 to 15,000 clones, 70% to 80% of them detected once, and around 50% sits in the top ten. The sample was peripheral blood mononuclear cells. The receptors stem from a man in his sixties with T-cell large granular lymphocyte leukemia. Some clones in this sample may be carry-over from other donors' samples. CDR3s include the opening cysteine and the closing phenylalanine or tryptophan. Each record gives: V gene, clone size, J gene, D gene, CDR3 protein, CDR3 DNA. A D gene is named only where the DNA matches it firmly. Expanded clones get a size class; other rows say once, few or many, or leave the size out.

v_call: TRBV7-2
clone_size: .
j_call: TRBJ1-1
d_call: .
cdr3_aa: CASSPGAAGEEEAFF
cdr3_nt: TGTGCCAGCAGCCCAGGGGCGGCAGGGGAGGAGGAGGCTTTCTTT

v_call: TRBV18
clone_size: once
j_call: TRBJ1-1
d_call: .
cdr3_aa: CASSPRQNTEAFF
cdr3_nt: TGTGCCAGCTCACCACGACAGAACACTGAAGCTTTCTTT

v_call: TRBV7-9
clone_size: .
j_call: TRBJ2-1
d_call: .
cdr3_aa: CASSLDPDEQFF
cdr3_nt: TGTGCCAGCAGCCTCGACCCCGATGAGCAGTTCTTC

v_call: TRBV19
clone_size: .
j_call: TRBJ2-7
d_call: .
cdr3_aa: CASSATGDGIYEQYF
cdr3_nt: TGTGCCAGTAGTGCAACAGGCGACGGGATTTACGAGCAGTACTTC

v_call: TRBV11-3
clone_size: .
j_call: TRBJ2-1
d_call: .
cdr3_aa: CASSLGRGIDEQFF
cdr3_nt: TGTGCCAGCAGCTTAGGGCGGGGCATAGATGAGCAGTTCTTC

v_call: TRBV5-6
clone_size: few
j_call: TRBJ2-2
d_call: .
cdr3_aa: CASSLSPGELFF
cdr3_nt: TGTGCCAGCAGCTTGAGCCCCGGGGAGCTGTTTTTT

v_call: TRBV27
clone_size: few
j_call: TRBJ2-5
d_call: .
cdr3_aa: CASSPYSGVETQYF
cdr3_nt: TGTGCCAGCAGTCCTTACAGTGGAGTAGAGACCCAGTACTTC

v_call: TRBV5-1
clone_size: once
j_call: TRBJ2-3
d_call: .
cdr3_aa: CASSLPPGGSSTDTQYF
cdr3_nt: TGCGCCAGCAGCTTGCCACCAGGAGGATCTAGCACAGATACGCAGTATTTT

v_call: TRBV5-6
clone_size: .
j_call: TRBJ2-2
d_call: .
cdr3_aa: CASTRLGGNTGELFF
cdr3_nt: TGTGCCAGCACCCGTCTGGGAGGGAACACCGGGGAGCTGTTTTTT

v_call: TRBV7-9
clone_size: .
j_call: TRBJ2-1
d_call: .
cdr3_aa: CASSLVRGGTEQFF
cdr3_nt: TGTGCCAGCAGCTTAGTTCGAGGCGGGACTGAGCAGTTCTTC

v_call: TRBV6-5
clone_size: .
j_call: TRBJ1-1
d_call: .
cdr3_aa: CASGRAKIPEAFF
cdr3_nt: TGTGCCAGCGGGAGGGCCAAAATCCCTGAAGCTTTCTTT

v_call: TRBV29-1
clone_size: .
j_call: TRBJ1-3
d_call: .
cdr3_aa: CSVEPDNFLSRNSGNTIYF
cdr3_nt: TGCAGCGTTGAACCCGATAATTTTTTAAGCCGAAACTCTGGAAACACCATATATTTT

v_call: TRBV7-2
clone_size: few
j_call: TRBJ2-2
d_call: TRBD1
cdr3_aa: CASSNQGAGELFF
cdr3_nt: TGTGCCAGCAGCAACCAGGGGGCCGGGGAGCTGTTTTTT

v_call: TRBV15
clone_size: .
j_call: TRBJ2-7
d_call: TRBD1
cdr3_aa: CATSRDIYRGREQYF
cdr3_nt: TGTGCCACCAGCAGAGATATCTACAGGGGGCGCGAGCAGTACTTC

v_call: TRBV28
clone_size: .
j_call: TRBJ1-5
d_call: TRBD1
cdr3_aa: CASSSPGQGIMGQPQHF
cdr3_nt: TGTGCCAGCAGTTCACCCGGACAGGGTATAATGGGTCAGCCCCAGCATTTT

v_call: TRBV30
clone_size: once
j_call: TRBJ1-3
d_call: .
cdr3_aa: CAWSPSLSGNTIYF
cdr3_nt: TGTGCCTGGAGCCCCTCCCTCTCTGGAAACACCATATATTTT

v_call: TRBV7-6
clone_size: .
j_call: TRBJ2-3
d_call: .
cdr3_aa: CASSLGVKDTQYF
cdr3_nt: TGTGCCAGCAGCTTAGGGGTCAAGGATACGCAGTATTTT

v_call: TRBV30
clone_size: .
j_call: TRBJ2-1
d_call: .
cdr3_aa: CAWSGRFFGQFF
cdr3_nt: TGTGCCTGGAGTGGACGGTTTTTTGGGCAGTTCTTC